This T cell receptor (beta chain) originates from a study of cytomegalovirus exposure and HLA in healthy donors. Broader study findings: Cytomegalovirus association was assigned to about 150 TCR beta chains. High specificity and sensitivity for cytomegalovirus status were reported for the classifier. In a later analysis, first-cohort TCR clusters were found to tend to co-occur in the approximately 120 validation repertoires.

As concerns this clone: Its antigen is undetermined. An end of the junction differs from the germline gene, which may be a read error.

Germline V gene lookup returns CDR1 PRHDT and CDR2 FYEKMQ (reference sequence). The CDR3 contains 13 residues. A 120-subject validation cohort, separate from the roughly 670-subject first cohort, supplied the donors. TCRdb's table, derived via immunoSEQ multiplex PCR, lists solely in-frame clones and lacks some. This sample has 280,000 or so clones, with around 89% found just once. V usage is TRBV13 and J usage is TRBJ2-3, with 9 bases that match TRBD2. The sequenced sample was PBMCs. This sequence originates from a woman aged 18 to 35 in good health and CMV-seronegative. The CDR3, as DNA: TGTGCCAGCAGCTTCCTGAGAGGCGGGAGGGCCGATTTT. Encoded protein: CASSFLRGGRADF.